Below, 5 T cell receptor beta chains from the same sample are listed, as sequenced in a study of blood T cell repertoires in COVID-19. Method: immunoSEQ multiplex PCR; TCRdb's copy keeps in-frame clones and lacks some. The data show some 300,000 clones, 70% to 90% seen once. The sequencing sample was made of peripheral blood. Source of these receptors: an older man with acute or convalescent COVID-19.

The CDR3, as DNA: TGTGCCAGCAGTTCCGGGACACGAACTTATGGCTACACCTTC. Encoded protein: CASSSGTRTYGYTF. The V call is TRBV28, the J call TRBJ1-2, with D perhaps matching TRBD1 (6 bases). Looked up from germline, CDR1 is MDHEN and CDR2 is SYDVKM. The CDR3 runs to 14 residues. Trimming shortened V by 4 bases and J by 5 bases, and 14 bases separated the two germline ends.

This clone has just a few counts. This chain uses TRBV7-3 with TRBJ2-5; 9 bases are shared with TRBD2. Germline CDR1 and CDR2: SGHTA and FQGTGA. After removal of 2 bases from V and 8 bases from J, the junction contained 6 bases not matched to a gene. The CDR3 has 14 amino acids. The CDR3 bases are TGTGCCAGCAGCTTAGAGACTAGCGGTAGTACCCAGTACTTC. This translates into CASSLETSGSTQYF.

The rearrangement uses TRBV6-2 or TRBV6-3 and TRBJ2-3, with TRBD1 matching over 10 bases. This CDR3 has 16 amino acids. The V segment lost 6 bases and the J segment 1 base; nucleotides outside the gene matches: 7. CDR1 and CDR2 from the germline V gene are MNHEY and SVGEGT. CDR3: CASSSGDRGGTDTQYF. DNA for the CDR3: TGTGCCAGCAGCAGCGGGGACAGGGGTGGCACAGATACGCAGTATTTT.

The chain recombines TRBV7-9 with TRBJ1-5; 7 nucleotides match TRBD1. Trimming took 5 bases from V and 3 from J; bases not matched to a gene: 7. This CDR3 contains 15 residues. Germline CDR1 SEHNR, CDR2 FQNEAQ (reference sequence). CDR3 DNA: TGTGCCAGCAGCGTTGGGACAGCCTACAATCAGCCCCAGCATTTT. Translated, it gives CASSVGTAYNQPQHF.

In DNA, the CDR3 is TGTGCCAGTAGTCCCCAGGGAGGGGGGCGAAGGTATTCACCCCTCCACTTT. It encodes CASSPQGGGRRYSPLHF. This chain connects TRBV19 to TRBJ1-6; weak D call: TRBD1 (6 bases). V lost 5 bases and J 8 bases, leaving 22 bases between the germline ends. Germline lookup yields CDR1 LNHDA and CDR2 SQIVND (reference sequence). CDR3 size: 17 residues.